This T cell receptor beta chain was captured in a study of T cell responses to AZD1222 COVID-19 vaccine. Overall study results and limits: Sampling captured repertoires only after the peak T cell response. A mostly white British donor set with more females was recruited, and clonal diversity was possibly underestimated. Unmutated variant regions reportedly attract nearly half of all spike-specific TCRs.

With V trimmed by 0 bases and J by 7 bases, 2 bases remained unmatched. This CDR3 has 13 residues. The germline CDR1 and CDR2 sequences are ENHRY and SYGVKD. Assay: immunoSEQ multiplex PCR; the TCRdb copy retains only in-frame clones and omits some. The sample has more than 95,000 clones, over 90% seen once. Comments on this clone: Its cognate antigen is unknown.

V gene TRBV10-3 combines with J gene TRBJ1-2, with 7 nucleotides matching TRBD1. The clonotype originates from an adult in good health. Sequencing used peripheral blood, obtained on day 0 of AZD1222 vaccination. The CDR3 bases are TGTGCCATCAGTGAGTCAAGGGGGCTTGGCTACACCTTC. Its translation: CAISESRGLGYTF.